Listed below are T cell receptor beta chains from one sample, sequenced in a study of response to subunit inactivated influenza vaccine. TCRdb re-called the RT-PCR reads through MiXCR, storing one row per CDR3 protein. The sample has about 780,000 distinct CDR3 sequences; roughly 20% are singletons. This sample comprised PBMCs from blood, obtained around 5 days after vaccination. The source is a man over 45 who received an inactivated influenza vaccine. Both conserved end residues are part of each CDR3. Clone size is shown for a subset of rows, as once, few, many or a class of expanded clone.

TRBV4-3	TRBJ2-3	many	CASSPQRTDTQYF
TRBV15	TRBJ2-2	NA	CATSREDFLTGELFF
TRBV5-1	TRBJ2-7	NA	CASSLGGDYTYEQYF
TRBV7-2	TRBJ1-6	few	CASSWDRHNSPLHF
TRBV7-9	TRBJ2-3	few	CASSLAIGGPSTDTQYF
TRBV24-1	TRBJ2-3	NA	CATSDPRQGGTDTQYF
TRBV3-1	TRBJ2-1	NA	CASSLSPGGGNEQFF
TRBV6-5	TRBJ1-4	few	CASSNPGGEGEKLFF
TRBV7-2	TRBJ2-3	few	CASSLVPLLPTDTQYF
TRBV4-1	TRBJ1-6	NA	CASSQVRTGDNSPLHF
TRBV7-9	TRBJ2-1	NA	CASRDSGGLGNEQFF
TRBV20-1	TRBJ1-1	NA	CSATNTMNTEAFF
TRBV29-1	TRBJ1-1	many	CSASPQLKTEAFF
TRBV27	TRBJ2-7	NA	CASSYNPIYEHYF
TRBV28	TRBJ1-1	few	CASRILTGDTEAFF
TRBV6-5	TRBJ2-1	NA	CASSTGLERAPYNEQFF
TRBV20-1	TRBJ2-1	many	CSAEARTDYNEQFF
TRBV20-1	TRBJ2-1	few	CSARGGGTSGNEQFF
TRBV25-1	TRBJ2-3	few	CASTPGGSSTDTQYF
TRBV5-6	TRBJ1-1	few	CASSTRVDLGADTEAFF
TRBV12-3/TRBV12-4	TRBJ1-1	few	CASSLRRKAFF
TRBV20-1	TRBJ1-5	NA	CSAGARGNQPQHF
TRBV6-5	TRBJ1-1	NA	CASSYSNDWGPDTEAFF
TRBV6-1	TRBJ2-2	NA	CASRPAGGPVGELFF
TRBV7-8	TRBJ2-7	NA	CASSRGQGLSYEQYF
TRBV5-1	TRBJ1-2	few	CASSARNRAYGYTF